This TCR beta chain comes out of a study of blood T cell repertoires in COVID-19. This table comes from immunoSEQ multiplex PCR, and its TCRdb copy is limited to in-frame clones, with some not included. The data contain 260,000 or so clones, around 84% of them singletons. Germline values: CDR1 KGHDR, CDR2 SFDVKD. This CDR3 has 13 amino acids. V shed 7 bases and J shed 4 bases, with 12 bases lying between them. The chain has TRBV24-1 and TRBJ1-2; TRBD1 might be the D (6 bases). The sequenced material came from PBMCs or T cells enriched from blood (not recorded which). This sequence originates from a woman aged 50 to 60 who had recovered from COVID-19. The CDR3 DNA is TGTGCCACCAGCCGGGACAACAGCTATGGCTACACCTTC. It specifies CATSRDNSYGYTF.